This T cell receptor beta chain was sequenced for a study of identical twins. TCRdb analysed the 5' RACE reads with MiXCR anew, one entry per CDR3 protein. The sample gives around 490,000 distinct CDR3 sequences, roughly an eighth of which show up once; about 1% is in the top ten. Study-level points and caveats: Cord blood beta clonotypes present at high abundance carried fewer insertions; no such pattern appeared in memory repertoires. Monozygotic twins shared more out-of-frame TCR alpha than recombination models predicted.

Comments on this clonotype: Its antigen is not identified.

The V gene's germline CDR1 is SGHDT and CDR2 YYEEEE. V was shortened by 4 bases and J by 3 bases, with 11 bases between the two germline ends. The CDR3 has 13 amino acids. These data are also associated with another study on yellow fever vaccine responses in identical twins.

This chain joins TRBV5-6 and TRBJ2-7; no definite D call. The specimen sequenced was CD4+ T cells sorted from blood. This receptor was obtained from a woman aged 18-35 years in good health. The CDR3: CASSPERNYEQYF. The CDR3 region has the DNA TGTGCCAGCAGCCCCGAACGGAACTACGAGCAGTACTTC.